The rows below give T cell receptor beta chains drawn from one sample of a study of T-cell reconstitution after alpha-beta-depleted transplantation in children. TCRdb fed the PCR reads into MiXCR, producing one record per CDR3 protein. The sample records 90,000 to 100,000 distinct CDR3 sequences, about 12% being singletons. This specimen consisted of PBMCs from the stem cell graft donor, obtained from the stem cell graft. These TCRs come from a human donor who donated a stem cell graft to a child with inherited bone marrow failure. The CDR3 runs from the conserved cysteine through the conserved F or W. A D gene is named only where the DNA matches it firmly. Only part of the rows carry a size: once, few, many, or a class if the clone is expanded.

size	J	D	V	CDR3	DNA
many	TRBJ1-2	NA	TRBV7-2	CASSLVSDYGYTF	TGTGCCAGCAGCTTAGTCTCAGACTATGGCTACACCTTC
many	TRBJ1-3	TRBD1	TRBV20-1	CSARGASWTGGGSGNTIYF	TGCAGTGCTAGAGGCGCGAGCTGGACAGGTGGCGGCTCTGGAAACACCATATATTTT
many	TRBJ1-5	NA	TRBV28	CAYSPYPGSNQPQHF	TGTGCCTACTCCCCTTACCCTGGCTCCAATCAGCCCCAGCATTTT
few	TRBJ2-2	NA	TRBV20-1	CSARDLRASNTGELFF	TGCAGTGCTAGAGACCTGCGAGCCTCGAACACCGGGGAGCTGTTTTTT
many	TRBJ2-3	TRBD2	TRBV4-3	CASSQDWGLALTDTQYF	TGCGCCAGCAGCCAAGACTGGGGACTAGCATTAACAGATACGCAGTATTTT
medium-sized	TRBJ2-7	NA	TRBV11-2	CASSLERSYEQYF	TGTGCCAGCAGCTTAGAAAGGTCCTACGAGCAGTACTTC
NA	TRBJ2-2	NA	TRBV18	CASSPSYGSRGTGELFF	TGTGCCAGCTCACCTTCCTACGGGAGTCGGGGCACCGGGGAGCTGTTTTTT
many	TRBJ1-1	TRBD1	TRBV11-2	CASSRGGRGPEAFF	TGTGCCAGCAGTAGAGGCGGCAGGGGGCCTGAAGCTTTCTTT
NA	TRBJ2-1	NA	TRBV4-2	CASSQGDRESHEQFF	TGTGCCAGCAGCCAAGGAGATCGGGAGTCCCATGAGCAGTTCTTC
many	TRBJ2-2	TRBD1	TRBV5-1	CASRQSGTGVTGELFF	TGCGCCAGCAGGCAGTCCGGGACAGGGGTCACCGGGGAGCTGTTTTTT
NA	TRBJ1-2	TRBD1	TRBV20-1	CSARGGTGANYGYTF	TGCAGTGCTAGAGGGGGGACAGGGGCTAACTATGGCTACACCTTC
many	TRBJ2-7	NA	TRBV4-3	CASSQDRREQYF	TGCGCCAGCAGCCAAGATAGACGCGAGCAGTACTTC
few	TRBJ2-5	NA	TRBV20-1	CSARVTCAETQYF	TGCAGTGCTAGAGTTACGTGTGCGGAGACCCAGTACTTC
many	TRBJ1-1	NA	TRBV7-8	CASSPDPVNTEAFF	TGTGCCAGCAGCCCTGACCCTGTGAACACTGAAGCTTTCTTT
NA	TRBJ2-3	NA	TRBV3-1	CASSQGPTDTQYF	TGTGCCAGCAGCCAAGGGCCCACAGATACGCAGTATTTT
many	TRBJ2-5	TRBD1	TRBV5-1	CASQTGTGGTETQYF	TGCGCCAGTCAGACCGGGACAGGGGGGACGGAGACCCAGTACTTC
many	TRBJ2-7	NA	TRBV5-1	CASSQRPGDRSNYEQYF	TGCGCCAGCAGCCAACGTCCGGGGGACAGATCCAACTACGAGCAGTACTTC
many	TRBJ2-3	NA	TRBV5-1	CASSPTIDFTDTQYF	TGCGCCAGCAGCCCGACAATCGATTTCACAGATACGCAGTATTTT
NA	TRBJ1-5	NA	TRBV5-5	CASSLEATYQPQHF	TGTGCCAGCAGCTTGGAGGCCACGTATCAGCCCCAGCATTTT
many	TRBJ2-3	NA	TRBV28	CASSSGTNTDTQYF	TGTGCCAGCAGTTCAGGGACGAACACAGATACGCAGTATTTT
many	TRBJ2-3	TRBD2	TRBV7-2	CASSLLFRGGATDTQYF	TGTGCCAGCAGCTTACTTTTTCGGGGGGGGGCCACAGATACGCAGTATTTT
NA	TRBJ1-4	NA	TRBV2	CASSEMGRTPPHRMSEKLFF	TGTGCCAGCAGTGAAATGGGGCGGACGCCACCCCACCGGATGAGTGAAAAACTGTTTTTT
many	TRBJ2-1	TRBD2	TRBV12-3/TRBV12-4	CASRLAGGYNEQFF	TGTGCCAGCCGACTAGCGGGGGGGTACAATGAGCAGTTCTTC
many	TRBJ2-1	NA	TRBV24-1	CATSDPPRFDLFF	TGTGCCACCAGTGATCCGCCCCGGTTTGATCTGTTCTTC
many	TRBJ2-7	TRBD2	TRBV12-3/TRBV12-4	CASSLGLADYYEQYF	TGTGCCAGCAGTTTGGGACTAGCTGACTACTACGAGCAGTACTTC
many	TRBJ1-4	NA	TRBV4-1	CASSYLGKGANEKLFF	TGCGCCAGCAGCTATCTAGGGAAGGGGGCTAATGAAAAACTGTTTTTT
few	TRBJ2-7	NA	TRBV4-2	CASSDSYEQYF	TGTGCCAGCAGCGACTCCTACGAGCAGTACTTC
many	TRBJ2-1	NA	TRBV6-1	CASSLLGSYNEQFF	TGTGCCAGCAGCCTCCTAGGCTCCTACAATGAGCAGTTCTTC
NA	TRBJ2-3	NA	TRBV5-1	CASSLDARVRREEADTQYF	TGCGCCAGCAGCTTGGATGCAAGGGTCAGGCGAGAGGAGGCAGATACGCAGTATTTT
NA	TRBJ2-4	TRBD2	TRBV20-1	CSAPALTIGGLAKNIQYF	TGCAGTGCCCCCGCATTGACTATCGGGGGGTTAGCCAAAAACATTCAGTACTTC
NA	TRBJ1-2	NA	TRBV29-1	CSVATGNYGYTF	TGCAGCGTCGCAACAGGGAACTATGGCTACACCTTC
many	TRBJ2-2	TRBD2	TRBV9	CASSAGGATGELFF	TGTGCCAGCAGCGCCGGGGGGGCCACCGGGGAGCTGTTTTTT
NA	TRBJ2-7	TRBD2	TRBV20-1	CSATAGVPVYEQYF	TGCAGTGCTACGGCGGGAGTTCCGGTGTACGAGCAGTACTTC
many	TRBJ2-7	TRBD1	TRBV5-1	CASSSRDSSLEQYF	TGCGCCAGCAGCTCTAGGGACAGTTCATTGGAGCAGTACTTC
many	TRBJ2-2	NA	TRBV6-2/TRBV6-3	CASSRAGFTGELFF	TGTGCCAGCAGCAGGGCAGGCTTCACCGGGGAGCTGTTTTTT
many	TRBJ1-4	NA	TRBV4-3	CASSQDLGNNEKLFF	TGCGCCAGCAGCCAAGATTTGGGGAATAATGAAAAACTGTTTTTT
many	TRBJ2-7	NA	TRBV19	CASSSRTASSYEQYF	TGTGCCAGTAGTTCCCGGACAGCCAGCTCCTACGAGCAGTACTTC